This T cell receptor (beta chain) comes out of a study of T cell repertoires in cytomegalovirus infection. In the study overall: Through public TCR beta signatures, both CMV infection and matching HLA type were indicated. Study outcomes and limitations: Identification of carriers of CMV plus the relevant HLA was performed using cumulative public TCR beta family frequency.

TCRdb fed the reads into MiXCR, producing one record per CDR3 protein. Among some 270,000 distinct CDR3 sequences listed, about 15% were seen once. V lost 7 bases to trimming and J lost 1 base; unmatched junction nucleotides: 4. CDR1 is MNHNS and CDR2 is SASEGT in the germline V gene. This CDR3 contains 15 residues. This clonotype was detected ten times or more. Antigen: not known. Sequencing input: CD8+ T cells from PBMCs. This clonotype originated in a human donor in good health (CMV status not recorded). Some clones in this sample may be carry-over from other donors' samples. V gene TRBV6-1 combines with J gene TRBJ2-1, with 10 bases that match TRBD1. In DNA form, the CDR3 reads TGTGCCAGCACGGGGGACAGGGGTTCCTACAATGAGCAGTTCTTC. Residues: CASTGDRGSYNEQFF.